The next 30 T cell receptor beta chains were all read from a single sample in a study of response to subunit inactivated influenza vaccine. TCRdb processed the RT-PCR reads anew with MiXCR; each CDR3 protein has one entry. The sample has around 520,000 distinct CDR3 sequences; less than 30% are singletons. The sample in question was CD4+ T cells sorted from PBMCs, obtained around 5 days after vaccination. The receptors shown here come from a man aged 50 to 60 who received an inactivated influenza vaccine.

This clonotype has only one observation. The chain combines TRBV20-1 with TRBJ1-5; 7 bases line up with TRBD1. This CDR3 has 16 amino acids. The ends lost 3 bases at V and 0 bases at J; junction bases unmatched: 8. Germline CDR1 DFQATT, CDR2 SNEGSKA (reference sequence). For the CDR3, the DNA is TGCAGTGCTAGCGGGACAGAACCACATAGCAATCAGCCCCAGCATTTT. It is translated as CSASGTEPHSNQPQHF.

The rearrangement joins TRBV7-8 to TRBJ1-6, with no clear D. This CDR3 has 14 residues. The germline CDR1 and CDR2 sequences are SGHVS and FQNEAQ. Trimming pared 5 bases from V and 3 bases from J, leaving 8 bases between. For the CDR3, the DNA is TGTGCCAGCAGCCAGGAACACTATAATTCACCCCTCCACTTT. Its translation: CASSQEHYNSPLHF. Filled out from reference TRBV7-8 and TRBJ1-6, the complete variable domain reads GAGVSQSPRYKVAKRGQDVALRCDPISGHVSLFWYQQALGQGPEFLTYFQNEAQLDKSGLPSDRFFAERPEGSVSTLKIQRTQQEDSAVYLCASSQEHYNSPLHFGNGTRLTVT.

A few counts support this clonotype. The CDR3 is CATSPRLAGVGNEQFF. The CDR3 nucleotides read TGTGCCACCAGCCCGAGACTAGCGGGAGTCGGAAATGAGCAGTTCTTC. This sequence joins TRBV15 and TRBJ2-1; TRBD2 aligns across 12 bases. V gave up 5 bases and J gave up 7 bases; unmatched junction bases: 9. Per germline, CDR1 LNHNV and CDR2 YYDKDF (reference sequence). The CDR3 has 16 amino acids. Complete variable domain (other parts from reference TRBV15 and TRBJ2-1): DAMVIQNPRYQVTQFGKPVTLSCSQTLNHNVMYWYQQKSSQAPKLLFHYYDKDFNNEADTPDNFQSRRPNTSFCFLDIRSPGLGDTAMYLCATSPRLAGVGNEQFFGPGTRLTVL.

The sample holds a few counts of this clonotype. The rearrangement uses TRBV4-3 and TRBJ2-3, with 9 bases identical to TRBD2. Germline V CDR1 and CDR2: LGHNA, YSLEER. V was clipped by 1 base and J by 4 bases; unmatched bases: 6. CDR3 size: 16 residues. CDR3 sequence: CASSQGASGAADTQYF. CDR3 coding DNA: TGCGCCAGCAGCCAAGGCGCTAGCGGGGCCGCAGATACGCAGTATTTT.

The sample holds a few counts of this clonotype. The chain uses TRBV20-1 and TRBJ2-1; 8 bases align to TRBD2. After removal of 0 bases from V and 7 bases from J, the junction contained 14 bases not matched to a gene. The germline CDR1 and CDR2 sequences are DFQATT and SNEGSKA (reference sequence). CDR3 length: 17 residues. CDR3 amino acids: CSARDRRRAGGFNEQFF. The CDR3 coding sequence is TGCAGTGCTAGAGATCGAAGAAGGGCGGGGGGTTTTAATGAGCAGTTCTTC.

This clonotype was seen only a few times. The J gene is TRBJ1-6, the V gene TRBV28; tentative D call: TRBD1 (5 bases). Germline V lookup: CDR1 MDHEN, CDR2 SYDVKM. The CDR3 consists of 12 residues. V was cut by 6 bases and J by 13 bases, with 13 bases left in between. CDR3 region: CASRRPRGPLHF. CDR3 bases: TGTGCCAGCAGACGCCCCCGGGGGCCCCTCCACTTT.

This clonotype was detected once. The chain has TRBV7-9 and TRBJ2-2; D is ambiguous. The germline V and J ends were trimmed by 2 bases and 10 bases, with 5 bases remaining between them. Germline V lookup: CDR1 SEHNR, CDR2 FQNEAQ (reference sequence). The CDR3 runs 11 residues. CDR3 in DNA: TGTGCCAGCAGCTTATTAACGGAGCTGTTTTTT. Translating gives CASSLLTELFF.

This CDR3 is CAWSVLVAGEQFF. Written as DNA, the CDR3 is TGTGCCTGGAGTGTACTTGTGGCAGGGGAGCAGTTCTTC. V gene TRBV30 combines with J gene TRBJ2-1; tentatively, D is TRBD1 (5 bases). The V gene's germline CDR1 is GTSNPN and CDR2 SVGIG (reference sequence). V was clipped by 0 bases and J by 10 bases, with 13 bases between them. The length of the CDR3 is 13 residues.

This clonotype showed up just a few times. V is TRBV7-2 and J is TRBJ2-7; D is unresolved. Germline CDR1 is SGHTA and CDR2 is FQGNSA. This CDR3 has 14 residues. With 2 bases removed from V and 6 bases from J, the gap between germline ends came to 14 bases. The CDR3 spells CASSLSKTRAEQYF. The CDR3 DNA reads as TGTGCCAGCAGCTTATCCAAGACGCGCGCCGAGCAGTACTTC.

The gene calls are TRBV5-6 and TRBJ1-1; D is uncertain. Trimming pared 4 bases from V and 1 base from J, leaving 8 bases between. CDR1 and CDR2 (germline): SGHDT, YYEEEE. This CDR3 region has 13 residues. CDR3 in DNA: TGTGCCAGCAGCGCCGTAAGGAACACTGAAGCTTTCTTT. Translating it yields CASSAVRNTEAFF.

The chain combines TRBV12-3 or TRBV12-4 with TRBJ2-3, with D perhaps being TRBD1 or TRBD2 (6 bases each). The germline V and J ends were trimmed by 6 bases and 5 bases, with 21 bases remaining between them. This CDR3 has 16 residues. CDR3 in amino acids: CASSYPPRGPGDTQYF. CDR3 nucleotides: TGTGCCAGCAGCTACCCCCCTCGGGGGCCGGGAGATACGCAGTATTTT.

V usage is TRBV5-5 and J usage is TRBJ2-5, with D possibly matching TRBD1 (7 bases). The V and J ends lost 3 bases and 5 bases respectively, with 11 bases between them. The CDR3 sequence is 13 residues long. The germline CDR1 and CDR2 sequences are SGHKS and YYEKEE (reference sequence). The CDR3 DNA sequence: TGTGCCAGCAGCTCGACAGGGAGGGAGACCCAGTACTTC. This codes for CASSSTGRETQYF. Based on the CDR3 plus reference TRBV5-5 and TRBJ2-5, the full variable domain is DAGVTQSPTHLIKTRGQQVTLRCSPISGHKSVSWYQQVLGQGPQFIFQYYEKEERGRGNFPDRFSARQFPNYSSELNVNALLLGDSALYLCASSSTGRETQYFGPGTRLLVL.

The rearrangement uses TRBV18 and TRBJ1-1, with D possibly TRBD1 on 6 matching bases. This CDR3 has 14 residues. Trimming left V 2 bases short and J 6 bases short, with 13 bases between. Germline V gives CDR1 KGHSH, CDR2 LQKENI. DNA of the CDR3: TGTGCCAGCTCACCAGCCTTCGGACAGTCTGAAGCTTTCTTT. This encodes CASSPAFGQSEAFF.

The V gene is TRBV3-1, the J gene TRBJ2-7; either TRBD1 or TRBD2 may supply D (6 bases each). The CDR3 has 15 amino acids. Deletions cut 5 bases from V and 2 bases from J, with 16 bases between. Germline V gives CDR1 LGHDT, CDR2 YNNKEL (reference sequence). In DNA, the CDR3 is TGTGCCAGCAGCAAGCAGGAGGGGGTGGCCTACGAGCAGTACTTC. It encodes CASSKQEGVAYEQYF.

The V call is TRBV6-5, the J call TRBJ2-2; D not certain. There are 14 residues in the CDR3. Trimming removed 0 bases at V and 4 bases at J, with 6 bases between. Germline lookup yields CDR1 MNHEY and CDR2 SVGAGI. This CDR3 reads CASSYSLVTGELFF. CDR3 nucleotide sequence: TGTGCCAGCAGTTACTCACTTGTCACCGGGGAGCTGTTTTTT.

The chain has TRBV24-1 and TRBJ2-6; tentative D call: TRBD1 (5 bases). Germline values: CDR1 KGHDR, CDR2 SFDVKD. The V end lost 4 bases, the J end lost 2 bases, and 14 bases lay between the germline ends. The CDR3 is 17 amino acids. CDR3 nucleotide sequence: TGTGCCACCAGTGACGCATTCAGGGCGACTGGGGCCAACGTCCTGACTTTC. This translates into CATSDAFRATGANVLTF.

This chain links TRBV5-1 with TRBJ1-2; D perhaps matches TRBD1 (6 bases). Trimming cost V 4 bases and J 2 bases, with 12 bases left between them. This CDR3 is 14 amino acids long. Per germline, CDR1 SGHRS and CDR2 YFSETQ. The CDR3 bases are TGCGCCAGCAGCAATATAGGACAGAACTATGGCTACACCTTC. Encoded protein: CASSNIGQNYGYTF.

This clonotype has more than one count but fewer than ten. The chain employs TRBV6-2 or TRBV6-3 and TRBJ2-1, with TRBD2 matching over 11 bases. Losses at the gene ends were 5 bases for V and 8 bases for J; bases not matched to a gene: 8. Germline V gene data show CDR1 as MNHEY and CDR2 as SVGEGT. The CDR3 has 15 amino acids. In DNA form, the CDR3 reads TGTGCCAGCAGTAAACCGGGACTAGCGGACTATGAGCAGTTCTTC. Protein sequence: CASSKPGLADYEQFF.

This clonotype appeared a single time. J is TRBJ2-1 and V is TRBV7-2; 8 bases match TRBD2. This CDR3 has 11 residues. J gave up 10 bases and V 6 bases, and 2 bases lay outside the gene matches. Per germline, CDR1 SGHTA and CDR2 FQGNSA. The CDR3, as DNA: TGTGCCAGCAGGGTAGCGGGAGAGCAGTTCTTC. Its translation is CASRVAGEQFF. Together with reference TRBV7-2 and TRBJ2-1, the CDR3 gives the full variable domain: GAGVSQSPSNKVTEKGKDVELRCDPISGHTALYWYRQSLGQGLEFLIYFQGNSAPDKSGLPSDRFSAERTGGSVSTLTIQRTQQEDSAVYLCASRVAGEQFFGPGTRLTVL.

This clonotype was seen a handful of times. Here the CDR3 DNA reads TGTGCCAGCAGTGAAGTCCAGAGAGATACGCAGTATTTT. This gives the protein CASSEVQRDTQYF. The chain has TRBV2 and TRBJ2-3; no definite D call. Looked up from germline, CDR1 is SNHLY and CDR2 is FYNNEI. Trimming removed 1 base at V and 5 bases at J, with 7 bases between. The CDR3 is 13 residues long.

This clonotype has only a few counts. This chain joins TRBV7-3 and TRBJ2-2; D gene ambiguous. Germline loops: CDR1 SGHTA, CDR2 FQGTGA. CDR3 length: 13 residues. V lost 5 bases to trimming and J lost 6 bases, with 10 bases between them. The CDR3 sequence is CASSPAPAGELFF. CDR3 sequence (DNA): TGTGCCAGCAGCCCCGCGCCAGCCGGGGAGCTGTTTTTT.

This chain uses TRBV5-5 with TRBJ2-7; D ambiguous. The CDR3 loop spans 13 amino acids. In germline, CDR1 is SGHKS, CDR2 YYEKEE (reference sequence). V lost 2 bases to trimming and J lost 6 bases, with 12 bases between them. The CDR3 DNA reads TGTGCCAGCAGCTTTCAAGCAGGAGTCGAGCAGTACTTC. Its translation is CASSFQAGVEQYF.

This clonotype was recorded a few times. This sequence joins TRBV29-1 and TRBJ2-7; the D gene could be TRBD1 or TRBD2 (5 bases each). Germline CDR1 SQVTM, CDR2 ANQGSEA. The V gene lost 7 bases and the J gene lost 0 bases, with 13 bases spanning the gap. This CDR3 has 13 amino acids. The CDR3: CSGQGGSSYEQYF. CDR3 bases: TGCAGCGGCCAGGGTGGGAGCTCCTACGAGCAGTACTTC.

Turning to this clonotype: A read error may account for a junction end that differs from germline. V gene TRBV20-1 combines with J gene TRBJ2-7; 9 bases are a match to TRBD2. Germline CDR1 DFQATT, CDR2 SNEGSKA (reference sequence). The CDR3 covers 14 residues. CDR3 nucleotides: TGCATTGCTAGACCCCTTAGCGGGAGAACCGAGCAGTACTTC. Encoded protein: CIARPLSGRTEQYF.

This clonotype was seen more than once but under ten times. The chain is built from TRBV20-1 and TRBJ2-7; D is uncertain. This CDR3 contains 11 residues. Looked up from germline, CDR1 is DFQATT and CDR2 is SNEGSKA (reference sequence). CDR3 sequence reads: CSGGTSYEQYF. As DNA, the CDR3 is TGCAGCGGCGGCACTTCCTACGAGCAGTACTTC.

A few counts support this clonotype. The chain joins TRBV3-1 to TRBJ2-7; 10 bases map to TRBD1. V shed 3 bases and J 2 bases; nucleotides not matched to a gene: 1. Germline lookup yields CDR1 LGHDT and CDR2 YNNKEL (reference sequence). The CDR3 covers 14 residues. The CDR3 DNA sequence: TGTGCCAGCAGCCACGGGACAGGGGCCTACGAGCAGTACTTC. Residues: CASSHGTGAYEQYF.

V usage is TRBV11-2 and J usage is TRBJ2-2; D possibly corresponds to TRBD2 (7 bases). The germline V gene encodes CDR1 SGHAT and CDR2 FQNNGV. Trimming left V 5 bases short and J 4 bases short, with 20 bases between. CDR3 size: 17 residues. CDR3 sequence reads: CASSLRRAGAFTGELFF. For the CDR3, the DNA is TGTGCCAGCAGCCTCAGGAGGGCGGGGGCGTTCACCGGGGAGCTGTTTTTT.

J is TRBJ2-1 and V is TRBV24-1; 7 positions agree with TRBD1. Germline V gene data show CDR1 as KGHDR and CDR2 as SFDVKD. Losses at the gene ends were 5 bases for V and 4 bases for J; bases not matched to a gene: 13. This CDR3 has 17 amino acids. The CDR3 DNA follows: TGTGCCACCAGTGGGTTCATTAGGGACAGTACTTACAATGAGCAGTTCTTC. Its translation: CATSGFIRDSTYNEQFF.

V and J are TRBV2 and TRBJ2-2, with 8 bases identical to TRBD1. The CDR3 length is 15 residues. The germline gives CDR1 SNHLY, CDR2 FYNNEI. After removal of 6 bases from V and 4 bases from J, the junction contained 7 bases not matched to a gene. The DNA of the CDR3 is TGTGCCAGCAGCTCGACAGGGGCGGGCACCGGGGAGCTGTTTTTT. Translation gives CASSSTGAGTGELFF.

The chain combines TRBV19 with TRBJ2-3; D perhaps matches TRBD1 (5 bases). The CDR3 spans 16 residues. V lost 4 bases, J lost 5 bases, and 19 bases lay in between. From germline, CDR1 is LNHDA and CDR2 SQIVND (reference sequence). In DNA, the CDR3 is TGTGCCAGTAGTAGCCGGGCCTACCAAAGGGGAGATACGCAGTATTTT. This encodes CASSSRAYQRGDTQYF. Drawing the rest from reference TRBV19 and TRBJ2-3, the complete variable domain is DGGITQSPKYLFRKEGQNVTLSCEQNLNHDAMYWYRQDPGQGLRLIYYSQIVNDFQKGDIAEGYSVSREKKESFPLTVTSAQKNPTAFYLCASSSRAYQRGDTQYFGPGTRLTVL.